This TCR beta chain was recovered during a study of T cells expressing NK-cell markers. On the study more broadly: It was sorted CD3+CD56-NKG2C+, CD3+CD56+NKG2C- and CD3+CD56+NKG2C+ T cells that provided the TCR beta repertoires.

This CDR3 is built from 13 residues. From its re-call of the 5' RACE reads, TCRdb lists each CDR3 protein once, without DNA. The record lists 550,000 to 600,000 distinct CDR3 sequences, of which the ten most abundant hold 3% to 4.5%. The chain uses TRBV12-3 or TRBV12-4 and TRBJ2-5; the D call from TCRdb, TRBD1, cannot be confirmed without DNA. The clonotype originates from a man in his late teens or twenties in good health. The source material was blood T cells: a sorted CD56 or NKG2C T cell subset, CD4+ or CD8+ T cells, or bulk PBMC T cells (not recorded which). This chain's CDR3 is CASNPGFQETQYF.